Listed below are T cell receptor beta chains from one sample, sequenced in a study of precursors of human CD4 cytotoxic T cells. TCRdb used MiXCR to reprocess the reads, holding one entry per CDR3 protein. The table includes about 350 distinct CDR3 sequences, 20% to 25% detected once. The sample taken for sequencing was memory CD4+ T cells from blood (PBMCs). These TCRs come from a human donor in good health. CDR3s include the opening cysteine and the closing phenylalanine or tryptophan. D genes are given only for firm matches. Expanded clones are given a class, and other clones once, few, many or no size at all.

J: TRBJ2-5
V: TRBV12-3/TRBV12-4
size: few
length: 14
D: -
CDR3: CASSLPGTEETQYF
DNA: TGTGCCAGCAGCCTACCCGGGACTGAAGAGACCCAGTACTTC

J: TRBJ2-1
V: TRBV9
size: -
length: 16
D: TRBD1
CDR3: CASSVFGTGGSNEQFF
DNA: TGTGCCAGCAGCGTCTTCGGGACAGGGGGTTCGAATGAGCAGTTCTTC

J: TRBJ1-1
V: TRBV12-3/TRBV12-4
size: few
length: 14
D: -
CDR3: CASSFVGLKTEAFF
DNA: TGTGCCAGCAGTTTTGTCGGGCTAAAGACTGAAGCTTTCTTT

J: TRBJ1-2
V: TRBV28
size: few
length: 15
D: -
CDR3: CASSSSGSPNYGYTF
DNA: TGTGCCAGCAGTTCCTCAGGGTCGCCTAACTATGGCTACACCTTC

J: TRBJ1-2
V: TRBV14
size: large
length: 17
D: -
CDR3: CASSPFGGRADAYGYTF
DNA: TGTGCCAGCAGCCCCTTTGGCGGCAGGGCAGATGCCTATGGCTACACCTTC

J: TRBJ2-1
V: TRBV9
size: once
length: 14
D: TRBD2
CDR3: CAVGREDSYNEQFF
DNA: TGTGCCGTGGGGCGGGAGGACTCCTACAATGAGCAGTTCTTC

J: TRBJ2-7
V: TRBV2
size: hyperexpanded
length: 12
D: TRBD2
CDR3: CASRTRGGEQYF
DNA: TGTGCCAGCAGAACCCGCGGGGGCGAGCAGTACTTC

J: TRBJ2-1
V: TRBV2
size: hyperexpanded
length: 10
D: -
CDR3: CASMIDEQFF
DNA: TGTGCCAGCATGATAGATGAGCAGTTCTTC

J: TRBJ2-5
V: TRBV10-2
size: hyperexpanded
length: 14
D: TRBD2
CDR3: CASGGTSGRETQYF
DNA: TGCGCCAGCGGCGGGACTAGCGGGAGAGAGACCCAGTACTTC

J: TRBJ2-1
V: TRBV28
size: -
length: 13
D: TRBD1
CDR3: CATTDRLSNEQFF
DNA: TGTGCCACAACGGACAGGCTTTCCAATGAGCAGTTCTTC

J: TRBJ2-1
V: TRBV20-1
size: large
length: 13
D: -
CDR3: CSARTDLKRGQFF
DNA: TGCAGTGCTAGAACGGACCTCAAAAGGGGGCAGTTCTTC

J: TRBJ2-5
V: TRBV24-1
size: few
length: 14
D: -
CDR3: CATSEVTDQETQYF
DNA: TGTGCCACCAGTGAGGTCACAGATCAAGAGACCCAGTACTTC

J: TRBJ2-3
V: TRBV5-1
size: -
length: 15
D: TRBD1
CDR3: CASSLEGQGADTQYF
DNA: TGCGCCAGCAGCTTGGAGGGTCAGGGGGCGGATACGCAGTATTTT

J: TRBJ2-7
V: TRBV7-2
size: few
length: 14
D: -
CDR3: CASGGHYRTYEQYF
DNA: TGTGCCAGCGGGGGACACTACAGAACCTACGAGCAGTACTTC

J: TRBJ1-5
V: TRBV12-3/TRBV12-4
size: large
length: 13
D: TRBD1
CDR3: CASSTDRAQPQHF
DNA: TGTGCCAGCAGTACTGACAGGGCTCAGCCCCAGCATTTT

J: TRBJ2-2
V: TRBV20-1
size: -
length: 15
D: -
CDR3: CSARDGTRVFGELFF
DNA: TGCAGTGCTAGAGACGGGACACGGGTTTTCGGGGAGCTGTTTTTT

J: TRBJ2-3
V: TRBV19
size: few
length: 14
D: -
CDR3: CASSIGASTDTQYF
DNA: TGTGCCAGTAGTATCGGGGCTAGCACAGATACGCAGTATTTT

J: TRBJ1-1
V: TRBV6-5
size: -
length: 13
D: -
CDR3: CASSRGSGTEAFF
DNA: TGTGCCAGTTCGAGGGGCTCGGGGACTGAAGCTTTCTTT

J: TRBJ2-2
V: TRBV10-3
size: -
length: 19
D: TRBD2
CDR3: CAISEIETWQRENTGELFF
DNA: TGTGCCATCAGTGAGATTGAAACCTGGCAGCGGGAAAACACCGGGGAGCTGTTTTTT